These 8 T cell receptor beta chains share one sample of origin, sequenced in a study of blood T cell repertoires in COVID-19. Sequencing was performed with immunoSEQ multiplex PCR; in TCRdb, only in-frame clones are kept and a portion is missing. The repertoire has 150,000 to 200,000 clones, about 92% of them found once; the top ten carry roughly a sixth. The source material was peripheral blood. The receptor set was obtained from a man aged 55 to 70 with active or convalescent COVID-19.

This rearrangement joins TRBV28 to TRBJ1-2; D unresolved. Trimming cost V 10 bases and J 1 base, with 13 bases left between them. The germline V gene has CDR1 MDHEN and CDR2 SYDVKM. This CDR3 spans 13 amino acids. CDR3 in amino acids: CATSNRVNYGYTF. In DNA form, the CDR3 reads TGTGCCACCTCGAACAGAGTTAACTATGGCTACACCTTC.

CDR3 coding DNA: TGTGCCAGCAGTGCCGGGACAGACTATGGCTACACCTTC. It encodes CASSAGTDYGYTF. The chain is built from TRBV28 and TRBJ1-2, with 7 bases identical to TRBD1. CDR1 is MDHEN and CDR2 is SYDVKM in the germline V gene. Trimming at V came to 5 bases and at J to 3 bases, leaving 3 bases not matched to a gene. The CDR3 is 13 residues long.

The chain joins TRBV2 to TRBJ1-2; TRBD1 matches at 9 bases. The V segment lost 4 bases and the J segment 0 bases; nucleotides outside the gene matches: 6. The CDR3 is made up of 16 amino acids. The germline gives CDR1 SNHLY, CDR2 FYNNEI. The chain's CDR3 is CASSANRQGANYGYTF. As DNA, the CDR3 is TGTGCCAGCAGTGCCAATAGACAGGGGGCTAACTATGGCTACACCTTC.

The J gene is TRBJ2-2, the V gene TRBV2; D not resolved. Per germline, CDR1 SNHLY and CDR2 FYNNEI. The ends were cut back, 2 bases at V and 1 base at J, with 8 bases in the middle. CDR3 length equals 15 residues. CDR3 nucleotide sequence: TGTGCCAGCAGTGAAAGTGCAGGGAACACCGGGGAGCTGTTTTTT. Amino acid sequence: CASSESAGNTGELFF.

The chain links TRBV12-3 or TRBV12-4 to TRBJ2-7; 8 bases are a match to TRBD1. The CDR3 runs to 13 residues. V lost 8 bases to trimming and J lost 3 bases; unmatched junction nucleotides: 6. DNA of the CDR3: TGTGCCAGCTCCTCCACAGGGGGCTACGAGCAGTACTTC. As protein: CASSSTGGYEQYF.

This clone turned up a few times. V and J are TRBV21-1 and TRBJ1-2; the D segment call TRBD1 is taken from the table without a DNA check. TRBV21-1 has pseudogene status. The CDR3 totals 16 residues. In nucleotides, the CDR3 is TGTGCCAGCAGCAAGGGACACCAAAAAGCTAACTATGGCTACACCTTC. Residues: CASSKGHQKANYGYTF.

The rearrangement uses TRBV27 and TRBJ1-2; 7 nucleotides align to TRBD1. The CDR3 is made up of 13 amino acids. Losses at the gene ends were 6 bases for V and 4 bases for J; bases not matched to a gene: 5. Germline CDR1 MNHEY, CDR2 SMNVEV (reference sequence). CDR3 nucleotides: TGTGCCAGCAGAATGGACAGGAGCTATGGCTACACCTTC. Protein product: CASRMDRSYGYTF.

As DNA, the CDR3 is TGTGCCAGCAGTTTCCCCGAGCTCGAGCAGTACTTC. As protein: CASSFPELEQYF. The rearrangement links TRBV12-3 or TRBV12-4 to TRBJ2-7, with D unclear. The CDR3 is 12 amino acids. Trimming left V 3 bases short and J 6 bases short, with 9 bases between.